The 9 T cell receptor beta chains in this list originate from one sample, sequenced in a study of T cell responses to AZD1222 COVID-19 vaccine. Data came from immunoSEQ multiplex PCR; TCRdb stores just in-frame clones and leaves some out. This sample has 130,000 or so clones; 93% occur once, and the top ten carry 3.1%. The source material was peripheral blood, sampled on day 0 of AZD1222 vaccination. These receptors came from an adult in good health.

The rearrangement uses TRBV6-1 and TRBJ2-1; TRBD1 is a possible D gene (5 bases). The CDR3 is 13 residues long. Trimming removed 0 bases from V and 9 bases from J, with 9 bases in between. Per the germline V gene, CDR1 is MNHNS and CDR2 is SASEGT. CDR3 protein: CASSEAVRGEQFF. The CDR3 DNA reads as TGTGCCAGCAGTGAAGCGGTAAGGGGTGAGCAGTTCTTC.

The chain has TRBV25-1 and TRBJ1-2, with TRBD1 identical over 7 bases. CDR1 is MGHDK and CDR2 is SYGVNS in the germline V gene. The CDR3 loop spans 12 amino acids. After removal of 5 bases from V and 5 bases from J, the junction contained 2 bases not matched to a gene. The chain's CDR3 is CASSQQGYGYTF. The CDR3 DNA is TGTGCCAGCAGTCAACAGGGGTATGGCTACACCTTC.

This clone appeared once. The chain carries TRBV28 and TRBJ2-6; TRBD1 matches 7 bases. CDR3 length: 15 amino acids. Germline trimming cut 4 bases from V and 0 bases from J; bases unmatched to any gene: 0. The germline gives CDR1 MDHEN, CDR2 SYDVKM. The CDR3 DNA is TGTGCCAGCAGTTCAGGGGGCTCTGGGGCCAACGTCCTGACTTTC. This translates into CASSSGGSGANVLTF.

The chain uses TRBV19 and TRBJ2-1, with 11 bases aligning to TRBD2. Germline V gives CDR1 LNHDA, CDR2 SQIVND (reference sequence). The CDR3 has 14 amino acids. After removal of 6 bases from V and 6 bases from J, the junction contained 4 bases not matched to a gene. CDR3 protein: CASRLAGAGNEQFF. The CDR3 nucleotides read TGTGCCAGTAGACTAGCGGGAGCCGGCAATGAGCAGTTCTTC.

This rearrangement joins TRBV7-9 to TRBJ2-3; the D gene is possibly TRBD1 (6 bases). V was shortened by 5 bases and J by 1 base, with 16 bases between the two germline ends. CDR1 is SEHNR and CDR2 is FQNEAQ in the germline V gene (reference sequence). The length of the CDR3 is 16 residues. The DNA of the CDR3 is TGTGCCAGCAGCGAACAGGGTACGGGCGGCACAGATACGCAGTATTTT. It specifies CASSEQGTGGTDTQYF.

The chain has TRBV7-8 and TRBJ1-2; a weak D match, TRBD1 (5 bases). Germline lookup yields CDR1 SGHVS and CDR2 FQNEAQ. V was trimmed by 7 bases and J by 4 bases, leaving 19 bases between them. This CDR3 is built from 15 residues. The CDR3 region is CASTPSPNGGYGYTF. The CDR3 bases are TGTGCCAGCACCCCGTCCCCTAATGGGGGCTATGGCTACACCTTC.

V is TRBV29-1 and J is TRBJ1-1; D is unclear. This CDR3 is built from 15 residues. The germline gives CDR1 SQVTM, CDR2 ANQGSEA. Trimming took off 2 bases at V and 3 bases at J, with 16 bases between the two ends. The CDR3 sequence: CSVENPTGRDTEAFF. CDR3 in DNA: TGCAGCGTTGAAAACCCGACGGGTAGGGACACTGAAGCTTTCTTT.

V and J are TRBV5-1 and TRBJ1-1, with 8 positions matching TRBD1. The ends lost 4 bases at V and 5 bases at J; junction bases unmatched: 10. The CDR3 is 15 amino acids. CDR1 is SGHRS and CDR2 is YFSETQ in the germline V gene. CDR3 protein: CASSPHGQGWTEAFF. The CDR3, as DNA: TGCGCCAGCAGCCCCCACGGACAGGGATGGACTGAAGCTTTCTTT.

As DNA, the CDR3 is TGTGCCAGCAGCTACGGGACTAGCGGGATCAATGAGCAGTTCTTC. As protein: CASSYGTSGINEQFF. The chain has TRBV5-5 and TRBJ2-1; TRBD2 agrees at 13 bases. J lost 6 bases, V lost 3 bases, and 3 bases had no gene match. This CDR3 has 15 residues. Germline V CDR1 and CDR2: SGHKS, YYEKEE (reference sequence).